This TCR beta chain comes out of a study of blood T cell repertoires in COVID-19. Turning to the study itself: Sites in the United States, Italy and Spain provided acute and convalescent COVID-19 samples.

V dropped 1 base and J dropped 2 bases, with 5 bases sitting between them. Germline CDR1 reads MNHNS; CDR2 reads SASEGT. The CDR3 totals 13 residues. The data were produced by immunoSEQ multiplex PCR, yet TCRdb's version contains in-frame clones alone and is incomplete. The table records approximately 150,000 clones, approximately 90% of them present only once. J is TRBJ1-2 and V is TRBV6-1; D is unclear. Material for sequencing was peripheral blood. This TCR was recovered from a man younger than 30 with COVID-19, enrolled during active disease. Here the CDR3 DNA reads TGTGCCAGCAGTGAAGGAGGGAACTATGGCTACACCTTC. It encodes CASSEGGNYGYTF.